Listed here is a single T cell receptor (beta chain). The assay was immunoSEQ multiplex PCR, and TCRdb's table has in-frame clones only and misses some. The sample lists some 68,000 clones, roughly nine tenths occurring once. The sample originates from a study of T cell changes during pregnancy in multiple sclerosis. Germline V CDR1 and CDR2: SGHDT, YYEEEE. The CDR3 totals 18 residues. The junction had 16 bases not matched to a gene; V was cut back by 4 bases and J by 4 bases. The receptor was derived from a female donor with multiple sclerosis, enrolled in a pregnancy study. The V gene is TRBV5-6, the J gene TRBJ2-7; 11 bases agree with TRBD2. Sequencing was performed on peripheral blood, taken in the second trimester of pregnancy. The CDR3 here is CASSTPVVTSGRSYEQYF. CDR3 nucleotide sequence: TGTGCCAGCAGCACTCCAGTAGTTACTAGCGGGAGATCGTACGAGCAGTACTTC.